This T cell receptor (beta chain) was identified in a study of CD8+CD57+ T cells in acquired aplastic anemia listed by TCRdb under 2018. About the full investigation: On average, sorted CD4+ and CD8+ cells yielded around 3.4 ug of extracted DNA, with a range of about 0.18 to 27.4 ug. General findings and caveats noted by the study authors: Between patients and healthy controls, no significant difference in CD8+ Simpson's diversity was found (P=0.060). Nearly 30 CD8+ CDR3 sequences were found in both patients and controls but appeared to be highly expressed in patients and within the immunodominant clones of the patients.

Profiling of TCR beta VDJ combinations and CDR3 sequences used genomic DNA as the template. An Illumina HiSeq 2000 was used for TCR repertoire sequencing. Regarding the original processing steps: Repertoire assessment relied on Simpson's diversity index, CDR3 size and DJ length profiles, and TRBV/TRBJ rearrangement plots. The immunodominant clone was defined as the most abundant DNA sequence in deep sequencing data. CDR3 amino acid sequences were checked for sharing between subjects and were compared against published repertoires and the VDJdb database. TCRdb itself trimmed the public reads at Q25 with fastp, ran MiXCR and retained productive beta chains. One record per CDR3 amino acid sequence lists the most common genes and DNA. The V and J calls follow TCRdb's processing rather than the paper's. This sample comprises 250,000 to 300,000 distinct CDR3 sequences, 56% of them detected only once. The ten largest clones take up roughly 8% of the sample.

TCR repertoires of sorted CD4+ and CD8+ blood T cells from severe aplastic anemia patients and healthy subjects were deep-sequenced in the study. Ficoll-Paque density gradient centrifugation was used to isolate peripheral blood mononuclear cells. CD4+ and CD8+ T cells were sorted by FACS or magnetic beads before DNA extraction. Remarks on this clonotype: This receptor's antigen is unknown. Qualities for individual bases were not recorded, and no much larger clone is one base off.

Trimming takes 8 bases from V and 0 bases from J, and the germline ends sit 10 bases apart. The CDR3 spans 13 residues, from the cysteine through the phenylalanine. Kept here is only the CDR3 DNA, which spans 39 bases and is read in frame from base 1. The germline V gene specifies WSHSY as CDR1 and SAAADI as CDR2. This clonotype was sampled from a human donor with severe aplastic anemia or a healthy control (not recorded which). Sequenced material: sorted CD4+, CD8+, or CD8+CD57+ T cells (not recorded which) from PBMCs. The rearranged chain carries TRBV10-2 and TRBJ1-2; no D segment can be confidently identified. CDR3 region: CASVMGSNYGYTF. The bases read TGCGCCAGCGTCATGGGTTCTAACTATGGCTACACCTTC.